This passage covers 28 T cell receptor beta chains from one sample sequenced in a study of CD4 T cells in relation to SARS-CoV-2 and coronaviruses. CD4+ T cells from unexposed donors were obtained before the COVID-19 pandemic (2011-2018). Using immunoSEQ multiplex PCR, the repertoire was profiled, and TCRdb retains in-frame clones only, with some absent. The sample lists under 90,000 clones; roughly 93% were seen once. Sequencing input: naive CD4+ T cells from PBMCs. Noted subset: naive CD4+ T cells isolated by negative enrichment. These TCRs come from a human donor in good health.

The J gene is TRBJ2-3, the V gene TRBV9; the D gene is possibly TRBD2 (6 bases). The germline CDR1 and CDR2 sequences are SGDLS and YYNGEE. CDR3 length: 15 residues. Trimming stripped 0 bases from V and 2 bases from J, with 10 bases between. The CDR3 sequence: CASSVVAGITDTQYF. The CDR3 region has the DNA TGTGCCAGCAGCGTAGTGGCGGGGATCACAGATACGCAGTATTTT.

V and J are TRBV7-2 and TRBJ2-1, with D possibly matching TRBD2 (5 bases). The germline gives CDR1 SGHTA, CDR2 FQGNSA. The CDR3 length is 15 residues. The ends were cut back, 3 bases at V and 6 bases at J, with 15 bases in the middle. The CDR3 here is CASSFREGFSNEQFF. CDR3 nucleotide sequence: TGTGCCAGCAGCTTTCGGGAAGGGTTTAGCAATGAGCAGTTCTTC.

This chain connects TRBV5-1 to TRBJ2-1; D is possibly TRBD2 (5 bases). The CDR3 is made up of 15 amino acids. Trimming stripped 0 bases from V and 5 bases from J, with 12 bases between. Germline CDR1 SGHRS, CDR2 YFSETQ. The CDR3 DNA sequence: TGCGCCAGCAGCTTGGTCGGAGGTCACGACAATGAGCAGTTCTTC. Translating gives CASSLVGGHDNEQFF.

This clone was found once. The chain joins TRBV27 to TRBJ1-1; TRBD1 aligns across 8 bases. The CDR3 consists of 15 residues. Germline loops: CDR1 MNHEY, CDR2 SMNVEV (reference sequence). After removal of 0 bases from V and 3 bases from J, the junction contained 3 bases not matched to a gene. The CDR3 reads CASSLSLDRDTEAFF. CDR3 sequence (DNA): TGTGCCAGCAGTTTATCCCTGGACAGGGACACTGAAGCTTTCTTT.

This chain links TRBV27 with TRBJ1-3, with 9 bases that match TRBD1. The CDR3 contains 16 residues. The germline V gene encodes CDR1 MNHEY and CDR2 SMNVEV (reference sequence). With V trimmed by 6 bases and J by 0 bases, 6 bases remained unmatched. The CDR3 nucleotides are TGTGCCAGCAGCCAACAGGGGGCCGGCTCTGGAAACACCATATATTTT. It encodes CASSQQGAGSGNTIYF.

The V call is TRBV2, the J call TRBJ2-1; D is possibly TRBD2 (5 bases). The CDR3 is 16 amino acids. The germline CDR1 and CDR2 sequences are SNHLY and FYNNEI. The V and J ends lost 7 bases and 4 bases respectively, with 20 bases between them. The DNA of the CDR3 is TGTGCCAGCATCCCCCCCTGGAGGTTTGCGTACAATGAGCAGTTCTTC. This sequence encodes CASIPPWRFAYNEQFF.

V and J are TRBV7-2 and TRBJ2-3; D ambiguous. Germline CDR1 is SGHTA and CDR2 is FQGNSA. The CDR3 extends over 13 amino acids. Trimming removed 6 bases at V and 6 bases at J, with 13 bases between. CDR3 DNA: TGTGCCAGCAGTCTCATTTTAGGGGATACGCAGTATTTT. Translation gives CASSLILGDTQYF.

Concerning this clone itself: The sample contains more than one DNA sequence encoding this CDR3. The chain employs TRBV6-5 and TRBJ2-3; D not resolved. V dropped 5 bases and J dropped 6 bases, with 6 bases sitting between them. The V gene's germline CDR1 is MNHEY and CDR2 SVGAGI. The CDR3 sequence is 11 residues long. The CDR3 reads CASSLSDTQYF. In DNA, the CDR3 is TGTGCCAGCAGTCTGTCTGATACGCAGTATTTT.

This chain uses TRBV7-6 with TRBJ2-1; 7 bases match TRBD1. Trimming removed 1 base from V and 9 bases from J; junction bases left unmatched: 12. This CDR3 comprises 16 residues. Germline V gene data show CDR1 as SGHVS and CDR2 as FNYEAQ. The CDR3 loop is CASSLETDRVFGEQFF. In DNA form, the CDR3 reads TGTGCCAGCAGCTTAGAGACTGACAGGGTATTTGGTGAGCAGTTCTTC.

This sequence joins TRBV5-1 and TRBJ2-1; D may match TRBD1 or TRBD2 (6 bases each). This CDR3 is built from 15 residues. From germline, CDR1 is SGHRS and CDR2 YFSETQ. Deletions cut 4 bases from V and 8 bases from J, with 19 bases between. The CDR3 reads CASSRGRGLRDEQFF. The DNA of the CDR3 is TGCGCCAGCAGCCGAGGACGGGGGCTTAGGGATGAGCAGTTCTTC.

The chain employs TRBV19 and TRBJ2-3; D is unclear. Trimming removed 7 bases from V and 0 bases from J, with 8 bases in between. Germline CDR1 LNHDA, CDR2 SQIVND (reference sequence). This CDR3 has 13 residues. The CDR3 spells CASNGFSTDTQYF. CDR3 bases: TGTGCCAGTAACGGGTTTAGCACAGATACGCAGTATTTT.

This chain joins TRBV11-3 and TRBJ2-3; 9 bases are shared with TRBD2. The V gene's germline CDR1 is SGHNT and CDR2 YENEEA. The CDR3 covers 16 residues. V gave up 6 bases and J gave up 5 bases; unmatched junction bases: 12. DNA of the CDR3: TGTGCCAGCAGTTTAACTATAGCGGGAGTAGAAGATACGCAGTATTTT. Translated, it gives CASSLTIAGVEDTQYF.

The V and J genes are TRBV24-1 and TRBJ2-3; D is ambiguous. The CDR3 is 17 residues long. From germline, CDR1 is KGHDR and CDR2 SFDVKD. The ends were cut back, 7 bases at V and 1 base at J, with 20 bases in the middle. The CDR3, as DNA: TGTGCCACCAGCCCTCCGGCCCCGGAGTTAGGCACAGATACGCAGTATTTT. Amino acids: CATSPPAPELGTDTQYF.

The rearrangement links TRBV18 to TRBJ1-2; no clear D. Germline CDR1 and CDR2: KGHSH and LQKENI. This CDR3 is 16 amino acids long. V was shortened by 0 bases and J by 1 base, with 12 bases between the two germline ends. CDR3 region: CASSPPGLQHNYGYTF. CDR3 sequence (DNA): TGTGCCAGCTCACCACCAGGGCTACAGCATAACTATGGCTACACCTTC.

The CDR3 sequence is CASSLQRTNEQFF. The CDR3 bases are TGTGCCAGCAGCTTACAGAGAACCAATGAGCAGTTCTTC. V is TRBV7-3 and J is TRBJ2-1, with unresolved D. This CDR3 contains 13 residues. The germline V gene encodes CDR1 SGHTA and CDR2 FQGTGA. V dropped 2 bases and J dropped 6 bases, with 8 bases sitting between them.

The chain is built from TRBV3-1 (or the pseudogene TRBV3-2) and TRBJ2-5, with 12 positions matching TRBD2. CDR1 and CDR2 from the germline V gene are LGHDT and YNNKEL (reference sequence). Trimming removed 3 bases from V and 5 bases from J; junction bases left unmatched: 10. CDR3 length equals 17 residues. The CDR3: CASSHPSSGRAGETQYF. CDR3 nucleotides: TGTGCCAGCAGCCACCCCTCTAGCGGGAGGGCCGGGGAGACCCAGTACTTC.

This CDR3 is CACTRGGTEAFF. CDR3 nucleotide sequence: TGTGCCTGTACCCGGGGAGGCACTGAAGCTTTCTTT. The chain employs TRBV3-1 (or the pseudogene TRBV3-2) and TRBJ1-1; D gene unclear. In germline, CDR1 is LGHDT, CDR2 YNNKEL (reference sequence). This CDR3 has 12 amino acids. Trimming removed 11 bases at V and 4 bases at J, with 14 bases between.

This chain uses TRBV7-3 with TRBJ1-1, with 12 bases matching TRBD1. The germline CDR1 and CDR2 sequences are SGHTA and FQGTGA. The CDR3 consists of 14 residues. V lost 5 bases, J lost 7 bases, and 5 bases stayed unmatched. The CDR3 protein is CASSVGQGAGEAFF. CDR3 coding DNA: TGTGCCAGCAGCGTGGGACAGGGGGCCGGTGAAGCTTTCTTT.

This chain connects TRBV6-5 to TRBJ2-7, with D maybe TRBD1 (5 bases). The germline CDR1 and CDR2 sequences are MNHEY and SVGAGI. With 2 bases removed from V and 1 base from J, the gap between germline ends came to 9 bases. The CDR3 is made up of 14 amino acids. The CDR3 spells CASSYRRGSYEQYF. CDR3 nucleotides: TGTGCCAGCAGTTACCGAAGGGGATCCTACGAGCAGTACTTC.

The chain links TRBV7-3 to TRBJ2-1; weak D call: TRBD1 (7 bases). Germline V gene sequence: CDR1 SGHTA, CDR2 FQGTGA. The germline V and J ends were trimmed by 6 bases and 10 bases, with 10 bases remaining between them. The length of the CDR3 is 11 residues. The CDR3, as DNA: TGTGCCAGCAGTTCAGGGGGGGAGCAGTTCTTC. Protein product: CASSSGGEQFF.

This chain uses TRBV2 with TRBJ1-5, with D tentatively TRBD1 (5 bases). V was cut by 6 bases and J by 7 bases, with 13 bases left in between. This CDR3 has 13 residues. CDR1 is SNHLY, CDR2 FYNNEI, per germline. As DNA, the CDR3 is TGTGCCAGCAGCGCGGCAGGGAAGCAGCCCCAGCATTTT. Its translation is CASSAAGKQPQHF.

This rearrangement joins TRBV10-3 to TRBJ2-1, with TRBD2 matching 13 bases. Germline values: CDR1 ENHRY, CDR2 SYGVKD. V was clipped by 9 bases and J by 8 bases; unmatched bases: 10. CDR3 length: 15 residues. CDR3 nucleotides: TGTGCCATGAGCCCACTAGCGGGAGGGGGCGATGAGCAGTTCTTC. This codes for CAMSPLAGGGDEQFF.

The genes are TRBV15 and TRBJ2-3; no clear D. Germline values: CDR1 LNHNV, CDR2 YYDKDF (reference sequence). This CDR3 has 13 residues. Trimming took 1 base from V and 7 from J, leaving 9 bases between them. CDR3 DNA: TGTGCCACCAGCAGAGCCCCTCCCAATACGCAGTATTTT. Protein sequence: CATSRAPPNTQYF.

The CDR3 protein is CASSPGGGQGWGEQYF. The CDR3 region has the DNA TGTGCCAGCAGCCCGGGGGGGGGACAGGGATGGGGAGAGCAGTACTTC. The chain has TRBV5-4 and TRBJ2-7; a weak D match, TRBD1 (9 bases). The germline V gene encodes CDR1 SGHNT and CDR2 YYREEE (reference sequence). Trimming removed 4 bases at V and 7 bases at J, with 24 bases between. This CDR3 has 16 residues.

The chain recombines TRBV2 with TRBJ1-2; 7 nucleotides match TRBD1. This CDR3 has 16 residues. Looked up from germline, CDR1 is SNHLY and CDR2 is FYNNEI. V shed 3 bases and J 4 bases; nucleotides not matched to a gene: 11. The CDR3 DNA reads TGTGCCAGCAGTGATCAGGGGGGGGTTACACGCTATGGCTACACCTTC. It translates to CASSDQGGVTRYGYTF. Together with reference TRBV2 and TRBJ1-2, the CDR3 gives the full variable domain: EPEVTQTPSHQVTQMGQEVILRCVPISNHLYFYWYRQILGQKVEFLVSFYNNEISEKSEIFDDQFSVERPDGSNFTLKIRSTKLEDSAMYFCASSDQGGVTRYGYTFGSGTRLTVV.

The chain joins TRBV19 to TRBJ2-1; the D call may be TRBD1 or TRBD2 (7 bases each). CDR1 and CDR2 (germline): LNHDA, SQIVND (reference sequence). With 10 bases removed from V and 2 bases from J, the gap between germline ends came to 18 bases. This CDR3 contains 15 residues. CDR3 residues: CATPRGGAPYNEQFF. CDR3 coding DNA: TGTGCCACCCCCAGGGGGGGGGCCCCCTACAATGAGCAGTTCTTC.

This rearrangement joins TRBV12-2 to TRBJ2-5; the D call of TRBD1 is as the table states it, not checked on the DNA. TRBV12-2 is an annotated pseudogene. This CDR3 is built from 17 residues. For the CDR3, the DNA is TGTGCAAGTCGCTCCCGGACCGACAGGGGGATCCGAGAGACCCAGTACTTC. Protein product: CASRSRTDRGIRETQYF.

The chain couples TRBV9 to TRBJ1-2; D might be TRBD1 (6 bases). CDR3 length: 15 residues. The V end lost 2 bases, the J end lost 1 base, and 12 bases lay between the germline ends. Germline V gene lookup returns CDR1 SGDLS and CDR2 YYNGEE. The CDR3 region has the DNA TGTGCCAGCAGCGTCGGACAGCCTTTTAACTATGGCTACACCTTC. Translating gives CASSVGQPFNYGYTF.